A selection of T cell receptor beta chains follows, all from one sample in a study of CD8+CD57+ T cells in acquired aplastic anemia. Each CDR3 protein gets one entry after TCRdb re-called the reads with MiXCR. The repertoire has approximately 470,000 distinct CDR3 sequences, around 32% of them found once; the top ten carry around 0.82%. Material for sequencing was sorted CD4+, CD8+, or CD8+CD57+ T cells (not recorded which) from PBMCs. The receptors shown here come from a human donor with aplastic anemia. Both conserved end residues are part of each CDR3. The D gene is left open where the match is weak. Expanded clones are given a class, and other clones once, few, many or no size at all.

clone_size: few; d_call: NA; v_call: TRBV11-1; j_call: TRBJ2-3; cdr3_nt: TGTGCCAGCAGCCCCCGGGGAATCGGGTTTTCAGATACGCAGTATTTT; cdr3_aa: CASSPRGIGFSDTQYF
clone_size: few; d_call: NA; v_call: TRBV2; j_call: TRBJ2-3; cdr3_nt: TGTGCCAGCAGTCTCGCAAATACGCAGTATTTT; cdr3_aa: CASSLANTQYF
clone_size: many; d_call: NA; v_call: TRBV19; j_call: TRBJ2-7; cdr3_nt: TGTGCCAGTAGAGGTATCCGGGACACTGACGAGCAGTACTTC; cdr3_aa: CASRGIRDTDEQYF
clone_size: few; d_call: TRBD1; v_call: TRBV4-2; j_call: TRBJ2-7; cdr3_nt: TGTGCCAGCTGGGACAGCCGCTCCTACGAGCAGTACTTC; cdr3_aa: CASWDSRSYEQYF
clone_size: few; d_call: NA; v_call: TRBV2; j_call: TRBJ2-5; cdr3_nt: TGTGCCAGCAGTTACTGGCAGGGGTTGTCGGAGACCCAGTACTTC; cdr3_aa: CASSYWQGLSETQYF
clone_size: many; d_call: NA; v_call: TRBV7-9; j_call: TRBJ2-7; cdr3_nt: TGTGCCAGCAGCCCCAGGACTTCCTACGAGCAGTACTTC; cdr3_aa: CASSPRTSYEQYF
clone_size: NA; d_call: NA; v_call: TRBV25-1; j_call: TRBJ2-7; cdr3_nt: TGTGCCAGCAGCCCTCCGGGGCTAGCAAGCTACGAGCAGTACTTC; cdr3_aa: CASSPPGLASYEQYF
clone_size: many; d_call: TRBD1; v_call: TRBV19; j_call: TRBJ1-6; cdr3_nt: TGTGCCAGTAGCTCGACAGGGGATAATTCACCCCTCCACTTT; cdr3_aa: CASSSTGDNSPLHF
clone_size: many; d_call: NA; v_call: TRBV2; j_call: TRBJ1-3; cdr3_nt: TGTGCCAGCAGTGAAGGCAGGATCTCTGGAAACACCATATATTTT; cdr3_aa: CASSEGRISGNTIYF
clone_size: NA; d_call: NA; v_call: TRBV12-3/TRBV12-4; j_call: TRBJ2-7; cdr3_nt: TGTGCCAGCAGTTTAGGGGGGGTACGGACCTACGAGCAGTACTTC; cdr3_aa: CASSLGGVRTYEQYF
clone_size: once; d_call: NA; v_call: TRBV10-3; j_call: TRBJ1-1; cdr3_nt: TGTGCCATCAGTGAATTCTACACGATGAACACTGAAGCTTTCTTT; cdr3_aa: CAISEFYTMNTEAFF
clone_size: many; d_call: TRBD1; v_call: TRBV19; j_call: TRBJ1-5; cdr3_nt: TGTGCCAGTAGTGTCGGGACAGCAGCCAATCAGCCCCAGCATTTT; cdr3_aa: CASSVGTAANQPQHF
clone_size: NA; d_call: NA; v_call: TRBV6-2/TRBV6-3; j_call: TRBJ2-2; cdr3_nt: TGTGCCAGCAGTTACGATCTAGCTTCCTCCGGGGAGCTGTTTTTT; cdr3_aa: CASSYDLASSGELFF
clone_size: few; d_call: NA; v_call: TRBV20-1; j_call: TRBJ1-4; cdr3_nt: TGCAGTGCTAGCAACAGGGCTAGTGAAAAACTGTTTTTT; cdr3_aa: CSASNRASEKLFF
clone_size: NA; d_call: NA; v_call: TRBV9; j_call: TRBJ2-5; cdr3_nt: TGTGCCAGCAGCACTGCTCAGTACTTC; cdr3_aa: CASSTAQYF
clone_size: NA; d_call: TRBD1; v_call: TRBV19; j_call: TRBJ1-5; cdr3_nt: TGTGCCACCGGGGACAGCCCCTACGAGCATTTT; cdr3_aa: CATGDSPYEHF
clone_size: NA; d_call: NA; v_call: TRBV20-1; j_call: TRBJ1-4; cdr3_nt: TGCAGTGCTAGAGATTTCTATGCCGGGACAAGAGTTAATGAAAAACTGTTTTTT; cdr3_aa: CSARDFYAGTRVNEKLFF
clone_size: NA; d_call: NA; v_call: TRBV7-2; j_call: TRBJ2-7; cdr3_nt: TGTGCCAGCAGCTGGGACCCCTACGAGCAGTACTTC; cdr3_aa: CASSWDPYEQYF
clone_size: many; d_call: TRBD1; v_call: TRBV2; j_call: TRBJ1-2; cdr3_nt: TGTGCCAGCAGCGCGACAGGGATCTATGGCTACACCTTC; cdr3_aa: CASSATGIYGYTF
clone_size: NA; d_call: TRBD1; v_call: TRBV6-1; j_call: TRBJ1-2; cdr3_nt: TGTGCCAGCAGCCTGGGACAGGGGTCAGGCCACACCTTC; cdr3_aa: CASSLGQGSGHTF
clone_size: many; d_call: NA; v_call: TRBV15; j_call: TRBJ1-6; cdr3_nt: TGTGCCACCAGCAGAGCGGCTGATTCACCCCTCCACTTT; cdr3_aa: CATSRAADSPLHF
clone_size: NA; d_call: TRBD2; v_call: TRBV15; j_call: TRBJ2-7; cdr3_nt: TGTGCCACCAGCAGAGATCCCCCTACTAGCGGGCGAATTGAGCAGTACTTC; cdr3_aa: CATSRDPPTSGRIEQYF
clone_size: few; d_call: NA; v_call: TRBV19; j_call: TRBJ1-3; cdr3_nt: TGTGCCCGGACAGACCTCTCTGGAAACACCATATATTTT; cdr3_aa: CARTDLSGNTIYF
clone_size: many; d_call: NA; v_call: TRBV7-9; j_call: TRBJ1-6; cdr3_nt: TGTGCCAGCAGCTTAGATCTTTTTGATTCACCCCTCCACTTT; cdr3_aa: CASSLDLFDSPLHF
clone_size: many; d_call: NA; v_call: TRBV19; j_call: TRBJ2-7; cdr3_nt: TGTGCCAGTAGTATGAGGTTGACTACCTACGAGCAGTACTTC; cdr3_aa: CASSMRLTTYEQYF
clone_size: many; d_call: NA; v_call: TRBV19; j_call: TRBJ1-1; cdr3_nt: TGTGCCAGTAGTCCGCGGACGAACACTGAAGCTTTCTTT; cdr3_aa: CASSPRTNTEAFF
clone_size: few; d_call: TRBD1; v_call: TRBV27; j_call: TRBJ2-3; cdr3_nt: TGTGCCAGCAGTTTAGAGACAGGGTTCACAGATACGCAGTATTTT; cdr3_aa: CASSLETGFTDTQYF
clone_size: NA; d_call: TRBD1; v_call: TRBV5-1; j_call: TRBJ1-1; cdr3_nt: TGCGCCAGCAGCGCGACAGGGTCGGGCACTGAAGCTTCCTTT; cdr3_aa: CASSATGSGTEASF
clone_size: NA; d_call: NA; v_call: TRBV6-1; j_call: TRBJ2-3; cdr3_nt: TGTGCCAGCGGTCCTATTGCGGACACAGATACGCAGTATTTT; cdr3_aa: CASGPIADTDTQYF
clone_size: few; d_call: NA; v_call: TRBV19; j_call: TRBJ1-6; cdr3_nt: TGTGCCAGTAGTAGCGTGTGGAGCTCCTATAATTCACCCCTCCACTTT; cdr3_aa: CASSSVWSSYNSPLHF
clone_size: few; d_call: TRBD1; v_call: TRBV7-9; j_call: TRBJ2-1; cdr3_nt: TGTGCCAGCAGCTTGGGGATGGGACAGAAAGCCTACAATGAGCAGTTCTTC; cdr3_aa: CASSLGMGQKAYNEQFF
clone_size: NA; d_call: NA; v_call: TRBV11-1; j_call: TRBJ2-7; cdr3_nt: TGTGCCAGCAGCTTAGGTCTGGGAGGTCAGATCCCCTACGAGCAGTACTTC; cdr3_aa: CASSLGLGGQIPYEQYF
clone_size: NA; d_call: NA; v_call: TRBV20-1; j_call: TRBJ1-1; cdr3_nt: TGCAGTGCTAGAGGACCTGACGGGGTGGACACTGAAGCTTTCTTT; cdr3_aa: CSARGPDGVDTEAFF
clone_size: many; d_call: TRBD2; v_call: TRBV12-3/TRBV12-4; j_call: TRBJ2-7; cdr3_nt: TGTGCCAGCAAACTAGCGGGAGAGCCCTACGAGCAGTACTTC; cdr3_aa: CASKLAGEPYEQYF
clone_size: many; d_call: TRBD1; v_call: TRBV2; j_call: TRBJ1-1; cdr3_nt: TGTGCCGGACAGGGAGGGGGCACTGAAGCTTTCTTT; cdr3_aa: CAGQGGGTEAFF